This T cell receptor (beta chain) appears in the sequencing data of a study of shared clonotypes between healthy human individuals. The deep-level immunoSEQ assay was used. The table came from immunoSEQ multiplex PCR; TCRdb's copy has only in-frame clones and leaves some out. The data hold about 490,000 clones, with around 80% observed a single time. A remark on this clone: The junction differs from germline at one of its ends, possibly a read error.

Germline V lookup: CDR1 SSHAT, CDR2 FNYEAQ (reference sequence). CDR3 length: 17 residues. Donors were healthy HIV-negative adults without recent acute infections or vaccinations. Sequenced: PBMCs. The chain employs TRBV7-7 and TRBJ2-2; 13 bases match TRBD2. The clonotype originates from a woman aged 40-49 years in good health. Some clones in this sample may be carry-over from other donors' samples. The CDR3 sequence is CASSLEALAGGPGELFF. The CDR3 DNA is TGTGCTAGCAGCTTAGAGGCACTAGCGGGAGGGCCCGGGGAGCTGTTTTTT.